The next 8 T cell receptor beta chains were all read from a single sample in a study of untreated major depressive disorder (dated by TCRdb to 2017 to 2018). Preparation of the library involved the immunoSEQ multiplex PCR assay. The clones in this table, taken by TCRdb from immuneACCESS, are in-frame only. Not every clone is retained; where verified, under half of the shortfall comes from an unresolved V gene, and the cause of the rest is unknown. The sample contains 15,000 to 20,000 clones, under 90% of them found a single time. The ten most abundant clones make up roughly 0.82% of the sample. Material: CD4+ T cells from PBMCs. The receptors were sampled from a woman aged 25 to 39 in good health.

The chain combines TRBV6-1 with TRBJ2-2; D is possibly TRBD2 (7 bases). The CDR3 has 17 amino acids. Germline assignment: CDR1 MNHNS and CDR2 SASEGT. V lost 3 bases to trimming and J lost 5 bases, with 19 bases between them. The CDR3 here is CASSDVLRGARTGELFF. CDR3 bases: TGTGCCAGCAGTGATGTTTTACGGGGGGCTCGGACCGGGGAGCTGTTTTTT.

This clone was detected only a few times. The chain employs TRBV6-6 and TRBJ2-1; D possibly uses TRBD1 or TRBD2 (5 bases each). This CDR3 is 14 amino acids long. The V end was cut by 8 bases, the J end by 8 bases, with 19 bases between. Germline V gene data show CDR1 as MNHNY and CDR2 as SVGAGI (reference sequence). DNA of the CDR3: TGTGCCAGCCGCCGGGACGAGATTGTCGATGAGCAGTTCTTC. This sequence encodes CASRRDEIVDEQFF.

The chain combines TRBV4-2 with TRBJ2-3; 9 bases map to TRBD1. The germline gives CDR1 LGHNA, CDR2 YNFKEQ. This CDR3 comprises 18 residues. J was trimmed by 5 bases and V by 0 bases; bases with no gene match: 12. Written as DNA, the CDR3 is TGTGCCAGCAGCCAAGAAGGGGATACAGGGGGCCACAGAGATACGCAGTATTTT. It encodes CASSQEGDTGGHRDTQYF.

V and J are TRBV5-4 and TRBJ1-4; D is unclear. The CDR3 runs 14 residues. Germline V gene lookup returns CDR1 SGHNT and CDR2 YYREEE (reference sequence). Trimming cost V 1 base and J 7 bases, with 11 bases left between them. The CDR3 sequence: CASSLYGSGEKLFF. As DNA, the CDR3 is TGTGCCAGCAGCTTGTACGGCTCGGGTGAAAAACTGTTTTTT.

This rearrangement joins TRBV27 to TRBJ2-1; 7 bases are shared with TRBD2. This CDR3 is 19 amino acids long. Per germline, CDR1 MNHEY and CDR2 SMNVEV (reference sequence). The V gene end was trimmed by 3 bases and the J gene end by 8 bases; junction bases not matched to a gene: 22. CDR3 residues: CASSFETPSATSRGHEQFF. DNA for the CDR3: TGTGCCAGCAGTTTCGAGACTCCCTCGGCGACTAGCCGGGGCCATGAGCAGTTCTTC.

The rearrangement joins TRBV10-3 to TRBJ2-2; D uncertain. CDR1 and CDR2 (germline): ENHRY, SYGVKD. The CDR3 is made up of 14 amino acids. V was trimmed by 6 bases and J by 0 bases, leaving 8 bases between them. CDR3 residues: CAIRDRTNTGELFF. In DNA, the CDR3 is TGTGCCATCAGGGACCGAACGAACACCGGGGAGCTGTTTTTT.

This chain links TRBV29-1 with TRBJ2-7; 10 bases align to TRBD2. The CDR3 totals 13 residues. Trimming at V came to 8 bases and at J to 2 bases, leaving 6 bases not matched to a gene. CDR1 SQVTM and CDR2 ANQGSEA come from the germline V gene. Here the CDR3 DNA reads TGCAGCATACTACTAGCGGGGACCTACGAGCAGTACTTC. This sequence encodes CSILLAGTYEQYF.

The rearrangement links TRBV4-3 to TRBJ2-1, with TRBD2 identical over 12 bases. The CDR3 is made up of 15 amino acids. V gave up 4 bases and J gave up 4 bases; unmatched junction bases: 2. Germline CDR1 and CDR2: LGHNA and YSLEER. The CDR3 nucleotides are TGCGCCAGCAGCCGGCTAGCGGGAGGGTACAATGAGCAGTTCTTC. Its translation is CASSRLAGGYNEQFF.